This TCR beta chain was documented in a study of shared clonotypes between healthy human individuals. Study conclusions and caveats: Memory subsets generally showed lower estimated richness than naive subsets.

The study ran the assay at deep level. Profiling relied on immunoSEQ multiplex PCR, and the TCRdb table lists in-frame clones only, not all of them. This sample has roughly 1.5 million clones, with 95% to 99% found just once. The germline gives CDR1 PRHDT, CDR2 FYEKMQ (reference sequence). The CDR3 loop spans 15 amino acids. Unmatched junction bases numbered 4, after V lost 2 bases and J lost 1 base. This clone has only one observation. The antigen is unknown. This sequence was found in a young man in good health. The chain carries TRBV13 and TRBJ1-2, with TRBD1 identical over 7 bases. Sequencing input: naive CD4+ T cells sorted from blood. Described subset: CD45RA+ positively selected. The DNA for the CDR3 is TGTGCCAGCAGCTTAAGGCAGGGGGTTAACTATGGCTACACCTTC. This codes for CASSLRQGVNYGYTF.